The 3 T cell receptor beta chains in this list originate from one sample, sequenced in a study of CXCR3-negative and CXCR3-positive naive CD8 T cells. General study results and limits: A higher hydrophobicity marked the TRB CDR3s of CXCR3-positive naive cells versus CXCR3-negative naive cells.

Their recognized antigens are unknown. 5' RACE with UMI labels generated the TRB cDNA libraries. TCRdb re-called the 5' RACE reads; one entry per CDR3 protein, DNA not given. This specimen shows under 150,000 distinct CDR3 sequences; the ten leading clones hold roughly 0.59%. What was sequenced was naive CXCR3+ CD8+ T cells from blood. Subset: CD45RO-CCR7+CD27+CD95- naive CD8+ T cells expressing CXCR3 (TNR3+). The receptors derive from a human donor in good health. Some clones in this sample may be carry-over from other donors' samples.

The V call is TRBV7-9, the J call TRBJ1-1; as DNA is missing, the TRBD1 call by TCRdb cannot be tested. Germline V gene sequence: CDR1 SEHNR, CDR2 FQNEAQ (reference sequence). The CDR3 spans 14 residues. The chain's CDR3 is CASSFHRGDTEAFF.

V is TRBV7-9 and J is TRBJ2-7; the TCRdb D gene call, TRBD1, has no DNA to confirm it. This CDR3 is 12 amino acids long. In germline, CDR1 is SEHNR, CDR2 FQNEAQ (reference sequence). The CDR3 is CASAKGAGEQYF.

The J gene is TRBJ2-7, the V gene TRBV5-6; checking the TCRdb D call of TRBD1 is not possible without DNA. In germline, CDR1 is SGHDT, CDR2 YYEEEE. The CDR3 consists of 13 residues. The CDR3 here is CASSPGLLGEQYF.